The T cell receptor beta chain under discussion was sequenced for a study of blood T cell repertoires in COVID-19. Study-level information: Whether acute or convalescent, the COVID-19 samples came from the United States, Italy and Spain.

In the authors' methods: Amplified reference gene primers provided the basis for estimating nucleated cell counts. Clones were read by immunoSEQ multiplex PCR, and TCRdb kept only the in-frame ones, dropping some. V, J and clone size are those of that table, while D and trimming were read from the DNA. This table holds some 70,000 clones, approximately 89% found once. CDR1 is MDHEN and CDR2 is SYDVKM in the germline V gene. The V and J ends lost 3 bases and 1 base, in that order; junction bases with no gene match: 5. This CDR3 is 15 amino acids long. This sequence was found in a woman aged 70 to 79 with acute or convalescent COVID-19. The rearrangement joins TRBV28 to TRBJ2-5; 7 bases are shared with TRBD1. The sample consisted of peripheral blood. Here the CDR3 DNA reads TGTGCCAGCAGTTTCGGGACAGCATCCCAAGAGACCCAGTACTTC. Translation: CASSFGTASQETQYF.